This T cell receptor beta chain was found in a study of cytomegalovirus exposure and HLA in healthy donors. About this clone: Other nucleotide sequences in the sample specify the same CDR3.

Germline trimming cut 6 bases from V and 1 base from J; bases unmatched to any gene: 5. CDR3 length: 14 residues. CDR1 and CDR2 from the germline V gene are MNHEY and SVGAGI. The PCR made use of 60 Vbeta and 13 Jbeta primers. Clones were read by immunoSEQ multiplex PCR, and TCRdb kept only the in-frame ones, dropping some. The sample consists of about 170,000 clones, over 75% of them appearing once. Each donor was healthy, and each was a bone marrow donor. Sequenced sample: PBMCs. The chain employs TRBV6-5 and TRBJ1-1; 7 nucleotides agree with TRBD1. The clonotype was recovered from a male donor in good health and CMV-seronegative. The DNA of the CDR3 is TGTGCCAGCAGACCCCGACAGGGGAACACTGAAGCTTTCTTT. The encoded protein is CASRPRQGNTEAFF.